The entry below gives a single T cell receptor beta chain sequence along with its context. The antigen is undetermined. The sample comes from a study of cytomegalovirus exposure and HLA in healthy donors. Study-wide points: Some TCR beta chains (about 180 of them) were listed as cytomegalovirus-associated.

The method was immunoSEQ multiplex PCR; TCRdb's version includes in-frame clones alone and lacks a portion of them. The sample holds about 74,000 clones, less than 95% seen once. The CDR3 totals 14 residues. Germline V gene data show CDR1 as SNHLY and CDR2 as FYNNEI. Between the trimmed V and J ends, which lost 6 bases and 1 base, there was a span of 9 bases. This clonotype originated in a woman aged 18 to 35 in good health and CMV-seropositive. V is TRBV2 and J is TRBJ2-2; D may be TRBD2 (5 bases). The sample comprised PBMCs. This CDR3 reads CASSGGLNTGELFF. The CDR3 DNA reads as TGTGCCAGCAGCGGCGGGTTGAACACCGGGGAGCTGTTTTTT. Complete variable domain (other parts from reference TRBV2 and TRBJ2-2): EPEVTQTPSHQVTQMGQEVILRCVPISNHLYFYWYRQILGQKVEFLVSFYNNEISEKSEIFDDQFSVERPDGSNFTLKIRSTKLEDSAMYFCASSGGLNTGELFFGEGSRLTVL.